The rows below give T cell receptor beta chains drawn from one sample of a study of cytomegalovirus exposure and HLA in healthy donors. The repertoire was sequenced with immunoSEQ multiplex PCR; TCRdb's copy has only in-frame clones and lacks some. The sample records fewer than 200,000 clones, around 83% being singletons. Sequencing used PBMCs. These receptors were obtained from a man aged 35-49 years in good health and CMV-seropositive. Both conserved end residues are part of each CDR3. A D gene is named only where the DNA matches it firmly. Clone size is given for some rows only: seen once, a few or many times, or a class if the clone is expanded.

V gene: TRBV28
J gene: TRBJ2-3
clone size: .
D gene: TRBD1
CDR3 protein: CASSSTGQRTDTQYF
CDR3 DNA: TGTGCCAGCAGTTCAACGGGACAGCGCACAGATACGCAGTATTTT

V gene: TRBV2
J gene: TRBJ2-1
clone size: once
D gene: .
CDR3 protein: CASSEQGGPSNEQFF
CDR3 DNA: TGTGCCAGCAGTGAGCAGGGTGGACCCTCCAATGAGCAGTTCTTC

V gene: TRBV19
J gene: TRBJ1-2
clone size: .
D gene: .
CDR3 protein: CASSEGFYGYTF
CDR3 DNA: TGTGCCAGTAGCGAGGGTTTCTATGGCTACACCTTC

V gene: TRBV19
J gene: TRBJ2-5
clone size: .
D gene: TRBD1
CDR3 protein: CASSRGTGNGETQYF
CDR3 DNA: TGTGCCAGTAGTAGGGGGACAGGAAACGGGGAGACCCAGTACTTC

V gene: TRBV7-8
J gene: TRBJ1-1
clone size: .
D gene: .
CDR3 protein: CASSRTLEEGYTEAFF
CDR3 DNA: TGTGCCAGCAGCAGGACTCTTGAGGAGGGGTACACTGAAGCTTTCTTT

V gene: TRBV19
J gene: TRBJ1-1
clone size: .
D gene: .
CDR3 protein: CASSIESGLVEAFF
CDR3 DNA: TGTGCCAGTAGTATAGAGTCGGGACTCGTCGAAGCTTTCTTT

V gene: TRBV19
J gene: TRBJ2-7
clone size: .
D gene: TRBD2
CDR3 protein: CASSIVAGLSYEQYF
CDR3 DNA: TGTGCCAGTAGTATTGTAGCGGGCCTCTCCTACGAGCAGTACTTC

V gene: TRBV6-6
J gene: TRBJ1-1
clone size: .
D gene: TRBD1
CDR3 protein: CASLGTGGLNTEAFF
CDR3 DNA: TGTGCCAGCCTGGGGACAGGGGGTTTGAACACTGAAGCTTTCTTT

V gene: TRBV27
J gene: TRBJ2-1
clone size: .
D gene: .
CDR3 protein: CASSLFRGNEQFF
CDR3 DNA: TGTGCCAGCAGTTTATTTAGGGGCAATGAGCAGTTCTTC

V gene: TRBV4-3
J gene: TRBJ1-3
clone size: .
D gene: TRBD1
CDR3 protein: CASSQGTGGNTIYF
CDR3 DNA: TGCGCCAGCAGCCAAGGGACAGGGGGAAACACCATATATTTT

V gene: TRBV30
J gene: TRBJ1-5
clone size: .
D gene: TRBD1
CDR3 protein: CAWTRTGDQPQHF
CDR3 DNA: TGTGCCTGGACTCGGACAGGAGATCAGCCCCAGCATTTT

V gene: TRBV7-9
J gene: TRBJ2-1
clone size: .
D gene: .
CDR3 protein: CASSLSTGEQFF
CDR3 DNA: TGTGCCAGCAGCTTGTCGACAGGTGAGCAGTTCTTC

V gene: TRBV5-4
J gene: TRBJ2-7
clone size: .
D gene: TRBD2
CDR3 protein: CASSPGTSGGNEQYF
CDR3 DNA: TGTGCCAGCAGCCCGGGGACTAGCGGGGGGAACGAGCAGTACTTC

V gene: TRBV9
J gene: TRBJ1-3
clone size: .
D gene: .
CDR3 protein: CASSRGRRAVSGNTIYF
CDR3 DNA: TGTGCCAGCAGCCGCGGCCGGCGGGCGGTCTCTGGAAACACCATATATTTT

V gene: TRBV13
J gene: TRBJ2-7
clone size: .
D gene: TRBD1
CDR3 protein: CASSSRARQGSTPSSPEQYF
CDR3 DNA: TGTGCCAGCAGCTCGAGGGCCCGACAGGGTTCAACCCCCTCCTCGCCCGAGCAGTACTTC

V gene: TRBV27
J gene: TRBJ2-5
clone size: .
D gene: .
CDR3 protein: CASSSLQETQYF
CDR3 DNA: TGTGCCAGCAGTTCCCTCCAAGAGACCCAGTACTTC

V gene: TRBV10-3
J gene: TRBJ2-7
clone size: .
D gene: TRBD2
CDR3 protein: CAISERLAGVSYEQYF
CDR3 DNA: TGTGCCATCAGTGAGAGACTAGCGGGAGTATCCTACGAGCAGTACTTC

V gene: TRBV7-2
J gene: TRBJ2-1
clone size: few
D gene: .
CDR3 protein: CASSLMFGGNNEQFF
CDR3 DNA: TGTGCCAGCAGCTTAATGTTCGGCGGTAACAATGAGCAGTTCTTC

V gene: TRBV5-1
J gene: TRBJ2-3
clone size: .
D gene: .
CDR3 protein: CASSPQGGTDTQYF
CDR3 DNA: TGCGCCAGCAGCCCTCAGGGTGGCACAGATACGCAGTATTTT

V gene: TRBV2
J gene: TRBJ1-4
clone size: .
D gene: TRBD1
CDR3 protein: CDNPIVDREKLFF
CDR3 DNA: TGTGACAACCCCATCGTGGACAGGGAAAAACTGTTTTTT

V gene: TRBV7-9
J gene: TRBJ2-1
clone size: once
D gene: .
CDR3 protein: CASPSGDRSLSYNEQFF
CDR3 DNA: TGTGCCAGCCCGTCGGGGGACCGTAGCTTGTCCTACAATGAGCAGTTCTTC

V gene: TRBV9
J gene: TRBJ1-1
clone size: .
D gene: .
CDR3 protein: CASSLGGGTEAFF
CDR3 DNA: TGTGCCAGCAGCCTCGGGGGGGGCACTGAAGCTTTCTTT

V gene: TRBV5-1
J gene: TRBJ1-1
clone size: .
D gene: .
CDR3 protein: CASSPFGTLNTEAFF
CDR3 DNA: TGCGCCAGCAGCCCATTCGGGACTTTGAACACTGAAGCTTTCTTT

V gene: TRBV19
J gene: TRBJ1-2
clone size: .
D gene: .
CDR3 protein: CASTPSGQGQPNYGYTF
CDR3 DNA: TGTGCCAGTACCCCATCCGGCCAGGGGCAGCCTAACTATGGCTACACCTTC

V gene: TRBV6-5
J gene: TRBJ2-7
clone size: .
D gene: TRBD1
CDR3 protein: CASSYSDRGYEQYF
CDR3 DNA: TGTGCCAGCAGTTACTCGGACAGGGGCTACGAGCAGTACTTC

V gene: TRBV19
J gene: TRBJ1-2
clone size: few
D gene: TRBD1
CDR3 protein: CASGEQGIYGYTF
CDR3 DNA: TGTGCCAGTGGGGAACAGGGGATCTATGGCTACACCTTC

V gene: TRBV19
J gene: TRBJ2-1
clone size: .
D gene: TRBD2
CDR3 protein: CASSNSGTHNEQFF
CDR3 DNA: TGTGCCAGTAGTAATAGCGGGACTCACAATGAGCAGTTCTTC

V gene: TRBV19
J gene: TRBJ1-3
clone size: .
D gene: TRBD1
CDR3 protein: CASSARSGTASSGNTIYF
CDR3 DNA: TGTGCCAGTAGTGCACGCTCCGGGACAGCGAGCTCTGGAAACACCATATATTTT

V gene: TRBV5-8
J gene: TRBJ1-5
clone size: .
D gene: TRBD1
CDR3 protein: CASSSTGGRDQPQHF
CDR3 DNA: TGTGCCAGCAGTTCGACAGGGGGCCGGGATCAGCCCCAGCATTTT

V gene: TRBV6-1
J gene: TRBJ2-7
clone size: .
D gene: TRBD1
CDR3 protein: CASTEQGTEQYF
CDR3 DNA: TGTGCCAGCACGGAACAGGGGACCGAGCAGTACTTC

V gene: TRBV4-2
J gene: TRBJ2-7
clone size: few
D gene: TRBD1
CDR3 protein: CASRPGQVVGEQYF
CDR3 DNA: TGTGCCAGCAGGCCCGGACAGGTCGTAGGCGAGCAGTACTTC

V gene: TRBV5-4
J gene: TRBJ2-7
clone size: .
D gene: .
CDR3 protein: CASSLDWGDEQYF
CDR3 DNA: TGTGCCAGCAGCTTGGACTGGGGGGACGAGCAGTACTTC

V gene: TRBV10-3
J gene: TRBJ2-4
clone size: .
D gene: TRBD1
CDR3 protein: CAISEQLSFTGTEKNSQYF
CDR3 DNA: TGTGCCATCAGTGAACAACTTAGTTTTACCGGGACAGAGAAAAACAGTCAGTACTTC

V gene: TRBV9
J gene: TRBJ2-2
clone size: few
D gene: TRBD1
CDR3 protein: CASSPGTAGELFF
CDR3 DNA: TGTGCCAGCAGCCCAGGGACAGCCGGGGAGCTGTTTTTT

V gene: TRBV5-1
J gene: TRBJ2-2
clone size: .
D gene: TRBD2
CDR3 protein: CASSPTSGRNTGELFF
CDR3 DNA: TGCGCCAGCAGCCCTACTAGCGGGAGGAACACCGGGGAGCTGTTTTTT

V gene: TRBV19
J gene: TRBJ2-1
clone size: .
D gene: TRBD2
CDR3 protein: CASSSRSGTSGYNEQFF
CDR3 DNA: TGTGCCAGTAGTTCCCGATCCGGGACTAGCGGTTACAATGAGCAGTTCTTC

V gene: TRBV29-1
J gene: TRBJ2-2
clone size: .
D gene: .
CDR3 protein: CSFCHEEDTGELFF
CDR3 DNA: TGCAGCTTCTGCCACGAAGAGGACACCGGGGAGCTGTTTTTT

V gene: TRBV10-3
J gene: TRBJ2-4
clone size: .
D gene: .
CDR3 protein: CAISDRGSGSQNIQYF
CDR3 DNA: TGTGCCATCAGTGATAGAGGTAGCGGTTCCCAAAACATTCAGTACTTC

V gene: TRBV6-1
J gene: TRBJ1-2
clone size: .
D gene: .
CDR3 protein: CASESGLNYGYTF
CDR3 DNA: TGTGCCAGCGAATCAGGGTTGAACTATGGCTACACCTTC

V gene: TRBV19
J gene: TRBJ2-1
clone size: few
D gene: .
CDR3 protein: CASRSSGTPYNEQFF
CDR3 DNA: TGTGCCAGTAGATCCTCCGGGACTCCCTACAATGAGCAGTTCTTC

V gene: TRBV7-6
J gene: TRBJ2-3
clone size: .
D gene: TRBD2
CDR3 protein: CASSSKHTSGSGGTDTQYF
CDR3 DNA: TGTGCCAGCAGCTCCAAACACACTAGCGGGAGTGGCGGCACAGATACGCAGTATTTT

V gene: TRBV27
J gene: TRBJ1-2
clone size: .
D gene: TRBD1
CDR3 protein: CASRQGILNYGYTF
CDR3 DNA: TGTGCCAGCAGACAGGGGATCCTTAACTATGGCTACACCTTC

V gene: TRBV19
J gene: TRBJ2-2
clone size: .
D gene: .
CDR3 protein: CASSMETQQGIFGGELFF
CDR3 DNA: TGTGCCAGTAGTATGGAGACACAGCAGGGGATCTTCGGCGGGGAGCTGTTTTTT